This note documents a single T cell receptor (beta chain) sequence. Its cognate antigen is unknown. These data originate in a study of PD-1 blockade in classical Hodgkin lymphoma. General observations from the study: CD4+ TCR diversity climbed significantly by C4D1, unlike CD8+ TCR diversity. Patients with a complete response exhibited baseline diversity comparable to newly diagnosed patients. Healthy donors were reported to have higher baseline TCR diversity than newly diagnosed patients. No one has yet defined what causes the repertoire differences, which may be disease activity or prior therapy.

V gave up 1 base and J gave up 3 bases; unmatched junction bases: 4. The CDR3 sequence is 16 residues long. CDR1 and CDR2 (germline): SGHVS, FNYEAQ. The assay was immunoSEQ multiplex PCR, and TCRdb's table has in-frame clones only and misses some. The sample consists of roughly 64,000 clones, over 85% of them appearing once. As for time point: cycle 4 day 1 (C4D1), after 5 to 7 weeks of nivolumab. Brentuximab vedotin exposure varied, and every patient relapsed after autologous stem cell transplantation. This TCR was recovered from a human donor with classical Hodgkin lymphoma. The genes are TRBV7-6 and TRBJ1-5, with TRBD1 identical over 9 bases. Sequencing used peripheral blood mononuclear cells (PBMCs), obtained before the fourth cycle of nivolumab. The CDR3 DNA reads as TGTGCCAGCAGCTTAGAAGGGACAGGGCCCAATCAGCCCCAGCATTTT. Amino acid sequence: CASSLEGTGPNQPQHF.